The sequence of this T cell receptor (beta chain) was determined in a study of shared clonotypes between healthy human individuals. Study in general: CD8 memory received one plate per donor, CD8 naive two, CD4 memory three and CD4 naive three.

The assay ran at deep level. Original analysis: Junction-only sequences without quality scores came from ImmunoSEQ, so filtering differed. Only in-frame clones appear in the TCRdb table, and some are missing; sequencing was by immunoSEQ multiplex PCR. V and J calls and clone size follow that table, whereas D and trimming were derived from the DNA. The table includes about 1.1 million clones, 78% detected once. Naive CD45RA+ and memory CD45RA-negative subsets were split from CD4+ cells. The origin of this receptor is a man aged 18-30 years in good health. Some clones in this sample may be carry-over from other donors' samples. Sequencing input: memory CD4+ T cells from PBMCs. The sample's subset: CD45RA-negative fraction.

CDR3 DNA: TGTGCCAGCAGCCAGACAGACTACGGGGAGCTGTTTTTT. As protein: CASSQTDYGELFF. The rearrangement uses TRBV9 and TRBJ2-2; D is perhaps TRBD1 or TRBD2 (5 bases each). The CDR3 length is 13 residues. In germline, CDR1 is SGDLS, CDR2 YYNGEE. V shed 4 bases and J shed 7 bases, with 11 bases lying between them.